Each of the 32 T cell receptor beta chains below was sequenced from the same sample in a study of regulatory T cells in long-lasting Graves disease. Time point described: newly diagnosed GD, antithyroid drugs for less than 3 months. Preparation of the TCR library used RNA extracted from PBMCs. Building the TCR beta libraries relied on iRepertoire HTBI primers, and CDR3 regions underwent Arm-PCR. TCRdb passed the multiplex PCR reads through MiXCR, listing each CDR3 protein once. The sample lists about 470,000 distinct CDR3 sequences, about 15% occurring once. The data also belong to a second study, concerning T cells in Graves' hyperthyroidism and ophthalmopathy.

Specimen: peripheral blood mononuclear cells (PBMCs), collected at new diagnosis, from a patient treated with antithyroid drugs. The source is a woman in her 30s with Graves disease.

The table lists this clonotype with many counts. The chain couples TRBV7-8 to TRBJ1-1, with D possibly being TRBD1 (5 bases). The ends were cut back, 1 base at V and 11 bases at J, with 11 bases in the middle. Germline V gene data show CDR1 as SGHVS and CDR2 as FQNEAQ. This CDR3 is built from 12 residues. The CDR3 region is CASSLEWGYAFF. Written as DNA, the CDR3 is TGTGCCAGCAGCTTAGAGTGGGGGTACGCTTTCTTT.

This clonotype was seen ten or more times. The chain joins TRBV30 to TRBJ2-5; 11 nucleotides match TRBD1. J was trimmed by 5 bases and V by 7 bases; bases with no gene match: 6. Germline-derived CDR1 and CDR2 are GTSNPN and SVGIG (reference sequence). The CDR3 has 13 residues. The CDR3 nucleotides read TGTGCCTCCGGGACAGGGGGTTTCGAGACCCAGTACTTC. Its protein is CASGTGGFETQYF. The full variable domain, completed using reference TRBV30 and TRBJ2-5, is SQTIHQWPATLVQPVGSPLSLECTVEGTSNPNLYWYRQAAGRGLQLLFYSVGIGQISSEVPQNLSASRPQDRQFILSSKKLLLSDSGFYLCASGTGGFETQYFGPGTRLLVL.

With regard to this clonotype: This clone may be a read error of a much larger clone one base away. The rearrangement links TRBV9 to TRBJ2-5, with 7 bases identical to TRBD1. Germline V gene sequence: CDR1 SGDLS, CDR2 YYNGEE. CDR3 length: 15 residues. The V segment lost 1 base and the J segment 11 bases; nucleotides outside the gene matches: 14. DNA for the CDR3: TGTGCCAGCAGCGTACAAGGGACAGAATACAATGAGCAGTACTTC. It codes for CASSVQGTEYNEQYF. The variable domain in full, with the rest retrieved from reference TRBV9 and TRBJ2-5, is DSGVTQTPKHLITATGQRVTLRCSPRSGDLSVYWYQQSLDQGLQFLIQYYNGEERAKGNILERFSAQQFPDLHSELNLSSLELGDSALYFCASSVQGTEYNEQYFGPGTRLLVL.

In this sample, this clonotype turned up many times. The chain couples TRBV5-6 to TRBJ1-2; D is ambiguous. Germline V lookup: CDR1 SGHDT, CDR2 YYEEEE. V was trimmed by 3 bases and J by 4 bases, leaving 7 bases between them. The CDR3 covers 12 residues. Here the CDR3 reads CASSSGAYGYTF. CDR3 DNA sequence: TGTGCCAGCAGCTCGGGTGCCTATGGCTACACCTTC.

This clonotype showed up many times. The V call is TRBV12-3 or TRBV12-4, the J call TRBJ2-1, with TRBD2 matching over 7 bases. Trimming took 3 bases from V and 4 from J; bases not matched to a gene: 6. This CDR3 has 15 residues. As DNA, the CDR3 is TGTGCCAGCAGTTTCAGCGGGAACACTTACAATGAGCAGTTCTTC. Translating it yields CASSFSGNTYNEQFF.

In its sample, this clonotype was seen a few times. The chain employs TRBV9 and TRBJ2-1; 7 nucleotides agree with TRBD2. V lost 4 bases, J lost 5 bases, and 6 bases stayed unmatched. Germline V CDR1 and CDR2: SGDLS, YYNGEE. The CDR3 covers 14 residues. DNA of the CDR3: TGTGCCAGCAGCCCGTCCCTAGCGGACAATGAGCAGTTCTTC. It is translated as CASSPSLADNEQFF.

This clonotype has just a few counts. The chain links TRBV5-1 to TRBJ2-6, with D uncertain. The V end was cut by 0 bases, the J end by 1 base, with 17 bases between. Looked up from germline, CDR1 is SGHRS and CDR2 is YFSETQ. The CDR3 runs 19 residues. DNA for the CDR3: TGCGCCAGCAGCTTGGAGGCACCGCGCCCCTGGTCTGGGGCCAACGTCCTGACTTTC. Translating it yields CASSLEAPRPWSGANVLTF.

This sequence joins TRBV13 and TRBJ2-5; 8 nucleotides align to TRBD2. This CDR3 has 14 residues. Germline trimming cut 11 bases from V and 1 base from J; bases unmatched to any gene: 9. Germline V gives CDR1 PRHDT, CDR2 FYEKMQ (reference sequence). Written as DNA, the CDR3 is TGTGCCGCGGGAAGCGGGAGACTCCAAGAGACCCAGTACTTC. Protein: CAAGSGRLQETQYF.

At least ten counts were recorded for this clonotype. The rearrangement uses TRBV29-1 and TRBJ1-1; a weak D match, TRBD1 (6 bases). This CDR3 region has 13 residues. V was shortened by 4 bases and J by 5 bases, with 14 bases between the two germline ends. The germline V gene encodes CDR1 SQVTM and CDR2 ANQGSEA. DNA for the CDR3: TGCAGCGTTGGGTTGGGGGCGCGGACTGAAGCTTTCTTT. Translation: CSVGLGARTEAFF.

In this sample, this clonotype turned up many times. This chain links TRBV2 with TRBJ2-7, with 7 bases that match TRBD2. The CDR3 covers 15 residues. The germline V gene encodes CDR1 SNHLY and CDR2 FYNNEI. Trimming at V came to 3 bases and at J to 0 bases, leaving 5 bases not matched to a gene. CDR3 protein: CASSESAGASYEQYF. The CDR3 DNA is TGTGCCAGCAGTGAGTCGGCGGGAGCCTCCTACGAGCAGTACTTC.

The chain links TRBV6-5 to TRBJ1-1; D may be TRBD1 (6 bases). The CDR3 has 17 amino acids. In germline, CDR1 is MNHEY, CDR2 SVGAGI. Trimming cost V 2 bases and J 5 bases, with 21 bases left between them. The CDR3 coding sequence is TGTGCCAGCAGTTACGCTCAGGGGATAGAAGGTGATACTGAAGCTTTCTTT. It translates to CASSYAQGIEGDTEAFF.

This clonotype was seen many times. This chain joins TRBV7-3 and TRBJ2-1, with TRBD2 matching over 7 bases. Per germline, CDR1 SGHTA and CDR2 FQGTGA. Trimming at V came to 2 bases and at J to 6 bases, leaving 4 bases not matched to a gene. This CDR3 spans 14 amino acids. DNA of the CDR3: TGTGCCAGCAGCTTAGTGTTAGCGGGCAATGAGCAGTTCTTC. Protein sequence: CASSLVLAGNEQFF.

This clonotype came up a few times. The chain recombines TRBV14 with TRBJ2-7, with TRBD2 matching 8 bases. The germline V gene encodes CDR1 SGHDN and CDR2 FVKESK. CDR3 length: 13 amino acids. The V and J ends lost 1 base and 4 bases, in that order; junction bases with no gene match: 0. CDR3 residues: CASSQVAGYEQYF. The CDR3 bases are TGTGCCAGCAGCCAAGTAGCGGGATACGAGCAGTACTTC.

Of note for this clonotype: Mismatch with germline at one junction end may stem from a read error. The chain recombines TRBV6-2 or TRBV6-3 with TRBJ2-1; D not certain. The germline V gene has CDR1 MNHEY and CDR2 SVGEGT. This CDR3 has 15 amino acids. In nucleotides, the CDR3 is TGTGCCAGCAGGGGATTTTACCGGGCCCTCAATGAGCGGTTCTTC. This translates into CASRGFYRALNERFF.

To note about this clonotype: The junction and the germline gene differ at one end; a read error may be behind it. DNA for the CDR3: TGTGCCTGGACCCCCGGGACCGCGGACAATGAGCGGTTCTTC. Protein product: CAWTPGTADNERFF. J is TRBJ2-1 and V is TRBV30; D assignment may be TRBD1 or TRBD2 (5 bases each). CDR1 is GTSNPN, CDR2 SVGIG, per germline (reference sequence). CDR3 length equals 14 residues. Drawing the rest from reference TRBV30 and TRBJ2-1, the complete variable domain is SQTIHQWPATLVQPVGSPLSLECTVEGTSNPNLYWYRQAAGRGLQLLFYSVGIGQISSEVPQNLSASRPQDRQFILSSKKLLLSDSGFYLCAWTPGTADNERFFGPGTRLTVL.

V and J are TRBV27 and TRBJ2-6; 10 bases match TRBD1. The CDR3 totals 19 residues. Germline lookup yields CDR1 MNHEY and CDR2 SMNVEV (reference sequence). With V trimmed by 0 bases and J by 0 bases, 5 bases remained unmatched. CDR3 in DNA: TGTGCCAGCAGTTTATCGGGACAGGGGAGGGCCTCTGGGGCCAACGTCCTGACTTTC. This sequence encodes CASSLSGQGRASGANVLTF.

Only a few counts were recorded for this clonotype. The gene calls are TRBV15 and TRBJ1-1; D ambiguous. The germline V gene encodes CDR1 LNHNV and CDR2 YYDKDF (reference sequence). There are 14 residues in the CDR3. The ends were cut back, 1 base at V and 0 bases at J, with 6 bases in the middle. Here the CDR3 DNA reads TGTGCCACCAGCAGAGGACAAATGAACACTGAAGCTTTCTTT. Protein: CATSRGQMNTEAFF.

This clonotype has just a few counts. This chain links TRBV10-2 with TRBJ1-5; D call uncertain. The V gene lost 4 bases and the J gene lost 0 bases, with 4 bases spanning the gap. Germline V gene data show CDR1 as WSHSY and CDR2 as SAAADI. The CDR3 is 13 amino acids. The DNA for the CDR3 is TGCGCCAGCAGTGGGTTTAGCAATCAGCCCCAGCATTTT. Amino acids: CASSGFSNQPQHF.

CDR3 residues: CASSQWGLDNEQFF. CDR3 in DNA: TGTGCCAGCAGCCAATGGGGACTAGACAATGAGCAGTTCTTC. The rearrangement uses TRBV16 and TRBJ2-1, with TRBD2 matching 8 bases. This CDR3 spans 14 amino acids. Germline V lookup: CDR1 KGHSY, CDR2 FQNENV. V was clipped by 1 base and J by 5 bases; unmatched bases: 1.

At least ten counts were recorded for this clonotype. This chain joins TRBV5-5 and TRBJ2-7; possibly TRBD1 or TRBD2 for D (5 bases each). Germline values: CDR1 SGHKS, CDR2 YYEKEE (reference sequence). Trimming took off 5 bases at V and 7 bases at J, with 19 bases between the two ends. The CDR3 runs 14 residues. CDR3 in DNA: TGTGCCAGCAGTTTCCGGAGTGGGGCGGGTGAGCAGTACTTC. Translation: CASSFRSGAGEQYF.

With respect to this clonotype: This clone may be a read error of a much larger clone one base away. The V gene is TRBV24-1, the J gene TRBJ2-1, with D possibly matching TRBD1 (5 bases). Matching the DNA end better, TRBJ2-3 makes the J call doubtful. CDR1 is KGHDR and CDR2 is SFDVKD in the germline V gene. CDR3 size: 16 residues. The CDR3 region has the DNA TGTGCCACCAGTGAATCTACAGCCCCGAACACAGGTACGCAGTATTTT. Encoded protein: CATSESTAPNTGTQYF.

This clonotype was seen a few times. The chain uses TRBV5-5 and TRBJ1-1, with no clear D. V gave up 3 bases and J gave up 2 bases, with 11 bases separating them. Per the germline V gene, CDR1 is SGHKS and CDR2 is YYEKEE (reference sequence). This CDR3 has 14 amino acids. The CDR3 here is CASSSGQANTEAFF. CDR3 nucleotide sequence: TGTGCCAGCAGCTCTGGCCAGGCTAACACTGAAGCTTTCTTT.

The chain carries TRBV6-1 and TRBJ2-1; maybe TRBD2 (7 bases). The CDR3 totals 14 residues. V lost 4 bases and J 11 bases, leaving 18 bases between the germline ends. Germline V gene lookup returns CDR1 MNHNS and CDR2 SASEGT. In DNA form, the CDR3 reads TGTGCCAGCAGTGGCCCTGGGAGGGGGGCTAAGCAGTTCTTC. It yields the protein CASSGPGRGAKQFF.

This clonotype was detected only a few times. The CDR3 coding sequence is TGTGCCAGCAGCTTGGCGTTTGGCGGCTATGGCTACACCTTC. Translated, it gives CASSLAFGGYGYTF. The chain links TRBV5-4 to TRBJ1-2; no clear D gene. CDR1 is SGHNT and CDR2 is YYREEE in the germline V gene (reference sequence). V was pared by 0 bases and J by 4 bases, with 10 bases between. The CDR3 is made up of 14 amino acids.

There are a few counts of this clonotype. The chain uses TRBV15 and TRBJ2-2; TRBD1 matches 9 bases. V shed 1 base and J 6 bases; nucleotides not matched to a gene: 3. CDR1 and CDR2 (germline): LNHNV, YYDKDF (reference sequence). The length of the CDR3 is 15 residues. CDR3 DNA: TGTGCCACCAGCAGAGGTCGGGACAGGGCCGGGGAGCTGTTTTTT. It translates to CATSRGRDRAGELFF.

This sequence joins TRBV14 and TRBJ2-4; the D gene is possibly TRBD1 (6 bases). The CDR3 covers 17 residues. Trimming removed 0 bases from V and 2 bases from J, with 14 bases in between. The V gene's germline CDR1 is SGHDN and CDR2 FVKESK. The CDR3 sequence: CASSQEGIQGPKNIQYF. DNA for the CDR3: TGTGCCAGCAGCCAAGAAGGGATCCAGGGGCCCAAAAACATTCAGTACTTC.

This rearrangement joins TRBV12-3 or TRBV12-4 to TRBJ1-5; tentatively, D is TRBD1 (5 bases). Trimming took 4 bases from V and 4 from J, leaving 14 bases between them. This CDR3 region has 15 residues. The CDR3 nucleotides are TGTGCCAGCAGTTCGGCGGGGACCGCGAATCAGCCCCAGCATTTT. Amino acid sequence: CASSSAGTANQPQHF.

The rearrangement joins TRBV9 to TRBJ1-3; TRBD1 agrees at 7 bases. V was clipped by 2 bases and J by 0 bases; unmatched bases: 2. Germline CDR1 SGDLS, CDR2 YYNGEE. CDR3 length: 15 residues. CDR3 DNA: TGTGCCAGCAGCGTTGGGACAGTCTCTGGAAACACCATATATTTT. Protein product: CASSVGTVSGNTIYF.

The rearrangement links TRBV14 to TRBJ2-7, with D possibly matching TRBD2 (6 bases). V lost 0 bases and J 4 bases, leaving 10 bases between the germline ends. This CDR3 comprises 14 residues. Per the germline V gene, CDR1 is SGHDN and CDR2 is FVKESK. CDR3 protein: CASSQEVGLYEQYF. Written as DNA, the CDR3 is TGTGCCAGCAGCCAAGAAGTGGGACTTTACGAGCAGTACTTC.

As for this clonotype: With a much larger clone just one base away, this may be a read error. V usage is TRBV11-3 and J usage is TRBJ1-2; D is uncertain. From germline, CDR1 is SGHNT and CDR2 YENEEA. The CDR3 runs 13 residues. The CDR3 sequence: CASSRATNYGYAF. CDR3 coding DNA: TGTGCCAGCAGCCGGGCCACTAACTATGGCTACGCCTTC.

This clonotype appeared a single time. One base separates it from a far larger clone, so it is likely a read error. This chain connects TRBV20-1 to TRBJ2-5; 10 bases match TRBD2. With the DNA end fitting TRBJ2-1 better, the J assignment may be wrong. The CDR3 length is 15 residues. CDR1 DFQATT and CDR2 SNEGSKA come from the germline V gene (reference sequence). CDR3 DNA sequence: TGCAGTGCCCCTAACGGACTAGCGGACTACAATAAGCAGTTCTTC. Amino acid sequence: CSAPNGLADYNKQFF.

The genes are TRBV28 and TRBJ1-2; the match to TRBD1 covers 9 bases. Per germline, CDR1 MDHEN and CDR2 SYDVKM. The CDR3 length is 14 residues. The junction had 4 bases not matched to a gene; V was cut back by 4 bases and J by 4 bases. The CDR3 DNA reads TGTGCCAGCAGTTGGTCACAGGGGGCCTATGGCTACACCTTC. Residues: CASSWSQGAYGYTF.